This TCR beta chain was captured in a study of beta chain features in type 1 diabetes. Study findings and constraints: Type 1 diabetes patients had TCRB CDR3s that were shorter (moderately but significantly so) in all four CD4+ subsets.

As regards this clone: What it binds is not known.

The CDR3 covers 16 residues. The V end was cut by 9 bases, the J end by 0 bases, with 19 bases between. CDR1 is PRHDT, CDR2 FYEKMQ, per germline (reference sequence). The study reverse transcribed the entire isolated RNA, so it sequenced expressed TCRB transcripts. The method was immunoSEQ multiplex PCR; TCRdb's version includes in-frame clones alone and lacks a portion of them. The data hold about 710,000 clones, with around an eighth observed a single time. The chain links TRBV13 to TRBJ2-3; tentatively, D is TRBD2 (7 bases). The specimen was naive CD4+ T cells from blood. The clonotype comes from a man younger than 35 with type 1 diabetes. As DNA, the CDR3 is TGTGCCAGATTGAGCGGGACAACCACTAGCACAGATACGCAGTATTTT. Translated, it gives CARLSGTTTSTDTQYF.